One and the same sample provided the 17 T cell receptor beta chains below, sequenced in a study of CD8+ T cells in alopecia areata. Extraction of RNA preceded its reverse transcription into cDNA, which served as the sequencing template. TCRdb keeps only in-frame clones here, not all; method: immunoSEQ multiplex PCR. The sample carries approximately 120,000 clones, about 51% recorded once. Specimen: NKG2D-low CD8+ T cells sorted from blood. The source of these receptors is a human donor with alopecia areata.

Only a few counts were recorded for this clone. DNA of the CDR3: TGCGCCAGCCGAGCTTGGTCTAGCGTCTCCTACGAGCAGTACTTC. Encoded protein: CASRAWSSVSYEQYF. The chain joins TRBV5-1 to TRBJ2-7; tentative D call: TRBD2 (6 bases). This CDR3 region has 15 residues. Germline CDR1 is SGHRS and CDR2 is YFSETQ. V was cut by 7 bases and J by 0 bases, with 17 bases left in between.

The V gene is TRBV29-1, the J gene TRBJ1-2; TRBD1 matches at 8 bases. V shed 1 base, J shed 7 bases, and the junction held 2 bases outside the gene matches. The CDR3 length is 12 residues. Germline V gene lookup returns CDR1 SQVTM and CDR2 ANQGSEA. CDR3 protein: CSVEGRGPGYTF. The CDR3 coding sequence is TGCAGCGTTGAAGGCAGGGGGCCTGGCTACACCTTC.

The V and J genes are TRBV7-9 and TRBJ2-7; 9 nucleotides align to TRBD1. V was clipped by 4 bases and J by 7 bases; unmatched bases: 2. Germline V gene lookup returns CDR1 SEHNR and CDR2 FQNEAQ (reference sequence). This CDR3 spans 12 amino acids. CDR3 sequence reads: CASSSTGGEQYF. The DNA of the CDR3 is TGTGCCAGCAGCTCGACAGGGGGAGAGCAGTACTTC.

In nucleotides, the CDR3 is TGTGCCAGCAGCTTAGGGGCGGGACTAGCGGCTAGCACAGATACGCAGTATTTT. Encoded protein: CASSLGAGLAASTDTQYF. This chain uses TRBV13 with TRBJ2-3; TRBD2 matches at 11 bases. V gave up 0 bases and J gave up 0 bases; unmatched junction bases: 5. In germline, CDR1 is PRHDT, CDR2 FYEKMQ (reference sequence). CDR3 length: 18 residues.

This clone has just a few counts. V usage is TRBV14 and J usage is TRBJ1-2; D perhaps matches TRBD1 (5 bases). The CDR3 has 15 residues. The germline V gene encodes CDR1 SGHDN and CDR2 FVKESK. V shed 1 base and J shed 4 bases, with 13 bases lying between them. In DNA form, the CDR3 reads TGTGCCAGCAGCCAAGTGCAGGGAGAAAGCTATGGCTACACCTTC. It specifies CASSQVQGESYGYTF.

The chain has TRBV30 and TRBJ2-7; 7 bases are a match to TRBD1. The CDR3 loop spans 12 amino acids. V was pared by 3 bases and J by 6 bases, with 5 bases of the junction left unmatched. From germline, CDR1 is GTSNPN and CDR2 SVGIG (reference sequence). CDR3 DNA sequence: TGTGCCTGGAGACAGGGGATTTTCGAGCAGTACTTC. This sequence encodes CAWRQGIFEQYF.

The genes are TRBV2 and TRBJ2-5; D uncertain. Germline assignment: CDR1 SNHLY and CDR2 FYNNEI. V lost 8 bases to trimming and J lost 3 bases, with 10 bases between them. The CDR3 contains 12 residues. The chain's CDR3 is CASLEDEETQYF. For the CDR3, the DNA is TGTGCCAGCCTAGAGGACGAAGAGACCCAGTACTTC. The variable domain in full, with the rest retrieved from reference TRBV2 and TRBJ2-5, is EPEVTQTPSHQVTQMGQEVILRCVPISNHLYFYWYRQILGQKVEFLVSFYNNEISEKSEIFDDQFSVERPDGSNFTLKIRSTKLEDSAMYFCASLEDEETQYFGPGTRLLVL.

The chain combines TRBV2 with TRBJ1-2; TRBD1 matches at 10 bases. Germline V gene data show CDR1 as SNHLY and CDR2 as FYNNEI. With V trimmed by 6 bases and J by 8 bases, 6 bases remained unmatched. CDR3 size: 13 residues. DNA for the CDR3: TGTGCCAGCAGGGCGGGGGACAGGGGAGGCTACACCTTC. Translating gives CASRAGDRGGYTF.

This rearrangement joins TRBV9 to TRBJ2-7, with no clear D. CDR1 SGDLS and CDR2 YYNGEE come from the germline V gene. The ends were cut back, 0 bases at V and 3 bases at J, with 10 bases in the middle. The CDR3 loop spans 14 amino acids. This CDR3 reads CASSVAGDHYEQYF. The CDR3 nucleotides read TGTGCCAGCAGCGTAGCTGGCGACCACTACGAGCAGTACTTC. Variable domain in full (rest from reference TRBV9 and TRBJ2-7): DSGVTQTPKHLITATGQRVTLRCSPRSGDLSVYWYQQSLDQGLQFLIQYYNGEERAKGNILERFSAQQFPDLHSELNLSSLELGDSALYFCASSVAGDHYEQYFGPGTRLTVT.

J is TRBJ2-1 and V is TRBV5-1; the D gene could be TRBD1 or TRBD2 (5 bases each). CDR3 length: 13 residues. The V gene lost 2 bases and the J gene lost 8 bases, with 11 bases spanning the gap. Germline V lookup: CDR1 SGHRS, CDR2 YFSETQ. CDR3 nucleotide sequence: TGCGCCAGCAGCTTTTGGGGGTCGGATGAGCAGTTCTTC. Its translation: CASSFWGSDEQFF.

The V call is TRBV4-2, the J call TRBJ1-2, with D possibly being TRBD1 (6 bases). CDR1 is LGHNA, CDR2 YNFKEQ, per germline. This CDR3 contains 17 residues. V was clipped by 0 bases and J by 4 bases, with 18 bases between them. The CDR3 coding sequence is TGTGCCAGCAGCCAAGAGAGGGAAGGGGGGCTGAGCTATGGCTACACCTTC. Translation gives CASSQEREGGLSYGYTF.

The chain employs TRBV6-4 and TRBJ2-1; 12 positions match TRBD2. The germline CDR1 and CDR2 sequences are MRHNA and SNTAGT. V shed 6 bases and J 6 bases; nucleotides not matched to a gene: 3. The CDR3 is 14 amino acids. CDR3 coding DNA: TGTGCCAGCAGCACTAGCGGGGGGCCCAATGAGCAGTTCTTC. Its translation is CASSTSGGPNEQFF.

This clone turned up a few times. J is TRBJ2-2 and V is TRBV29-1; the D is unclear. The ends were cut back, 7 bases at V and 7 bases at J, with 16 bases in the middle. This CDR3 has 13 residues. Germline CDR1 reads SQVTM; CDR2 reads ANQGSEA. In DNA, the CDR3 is TGCAGCGCCAGCGCCGGTTGGGGCGGGGAGCTGTTTTTT. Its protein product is CSASAGWGGELFF.

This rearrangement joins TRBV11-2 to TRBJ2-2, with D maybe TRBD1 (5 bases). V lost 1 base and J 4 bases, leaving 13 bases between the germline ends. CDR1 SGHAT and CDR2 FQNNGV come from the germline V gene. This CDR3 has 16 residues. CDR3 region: CASSLGAGRFTGELFF. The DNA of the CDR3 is TGTGCCAGCAGCTTAGGGGCAGGGCGGTTCACCGGGGAGCTGTTTTTT.

The CDR3 bases are TGCAGCGTTGAAGATCCGGCAGGCGCGGGCGAGCAGTACTTC. As protein: CSVEDPAGAGEQYF. The chain recombines TRBV29-1 with TRBJ2-7; maybe TRBD2 (5 bases). CDR3 length: 14 residues. Germline V gives CDR1 SQVTM, CDR2 ANQGSEA. Trimming stripped 0 bases from V and 6 bases from J, with 15 bases between.

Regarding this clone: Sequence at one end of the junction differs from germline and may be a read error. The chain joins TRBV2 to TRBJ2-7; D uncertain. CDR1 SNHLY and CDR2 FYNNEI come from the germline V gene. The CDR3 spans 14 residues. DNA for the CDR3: TGTGCCAGCAGCGAAGTGGGGTCTCCCTACGAGCAGTACTTC. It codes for CASSEVGSPYEQYF. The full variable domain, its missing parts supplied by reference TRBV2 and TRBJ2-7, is EPEVTQTPSHQVTQMGQEVILRCVPISNHLYFYWYRQILGQKVEFLVSFYNNEISEKSEIFDDQFSVERPDGSNFTLKIRSTKLEDSAMYFCASSEVGSPYEQYFGPGTRLTVT.

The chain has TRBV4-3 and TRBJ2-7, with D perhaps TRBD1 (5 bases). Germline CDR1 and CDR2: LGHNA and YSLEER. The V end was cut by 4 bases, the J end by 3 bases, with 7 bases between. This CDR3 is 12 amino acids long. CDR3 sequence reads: CASSRDSYEQYF. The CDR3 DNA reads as TGCGCCAGCAGCCGTGACAGCTACGAGCAGTACTTC.